This T cell receptor beta chain was captured in a study of blood T cell repertoires in COVID-19. Original analysis: Amplification from reference gene primers served as the basis for estimated nucleated cell counts. Clones were read by immunoSEQ multiplex PCR, and TCRdb kept only the in-frame ones, dropping some. For V, J and clone size, that table is used; D and trimming come from the DNA. The sample yields tens of thousands of clones, less than 85% seen once. This CDR3 region has 17 residues. Germline assignment: CDR1 SEHNR and CDR2 FQNEAQ (reference sequence). After removal of 0 bases from V and 9 bases from J, the junction contained 9 bases not matched to a gene. This clone was seen a few times.

This TCR was sampled from a man aged 45-65 years with COVID-19, enrolled during active disease. The chain links TRBV7-9 to TRBJ1-6, with 9 nucleotides matching TRBD1. The sequencing sample was made of peripheral blood. In DNA, the CDR3 is TGTGCCAGCAGCTTAGCCTGGACAGGGGATCGAGGTTCACCCCTCCACTTT. Amino acids: CASSLAWTGDRGSPLHF.